Reported below is one T cell receptor beta chain. Its antigen target is currently unknown. No much larger clone exists at a distance of one base, and base qualities are not known. The immunoSEQ Assay, a bias-controlled multiplex PCR, was used to amplify TCRbeta CDR3 regions from genomic DNA. The paper's processing steps were these. The number of nucleated cells in each sample was estimated from the amplification of reference gene primers within the assay. Sequence reads were collapsed and filtered to measure the absolute abundance of every unique TCRbeta CDR3 rearrangement. Productive Simpson clonality was computed per sample as the square root of Simpson's diversity index over productive rearrangements. In TCRdb, the immuneACCESS table is reduced to in-frame sequences with V and J assigned. These tables do not hold every clone; where another copy was compared, an unresolved V gene accounts for under half, and the others remain unexplained. The D gene and trimming were derived from the DNA, and the V and J assignments and clone size from that table. The sample table lists around 200,000 clones, around 84% of them with a count of one. The ten biggest clones cover around 4.9% of the sample.

The collaborating institutions used their own protocols to collect whole blood in K2EDTA tubes. For TCRbeta analysis, collaborators shipped samples in one of three forms: frozen whole blood, isolated PBMCs, or DNA extracted from either of those sample types. The data derive from a study of blood T cell repertoires in COVID-19 (dated by TCRdb to the early 2020s). Some background on the complete study: Collaborator samples came from the United States, Italy and Spain and covered acute and convalescent phases of COVID-19. The material from the prospective study consisted of cDNA or gDNA derived from T cells, B-cell-depleted T cells, or PBMCs. Deeply sampled blood TCRbeta repertoires from subjects exposed to, actively infected with, or recovered from COVID-19 were included in the dataset. The repertoires were released in a freely available public database meant as a resource for research on the immune response to SARS-CoV-2. Samples came from the ongoing ImmuneRACE study (first 160 participants) plus 1,254 subjects from 6 global collaborators. The sample metadata nearly always contained a de-identified subject ID, COVID-19 status, age in years and sex. HLA class I and class II types, where available, came from metadata supplied by the sample provider rather than from assay-based typing. Paper-wide results and their limitations: How much clinical and demographic metadata was included differed by source and by participant, and the metadata was provided uncurated.

V is cut back by 4 bases and J by 4 bases, with 7 bases in the junction unmatched. CDR1 and CDR2 (SGHDT, YYEEEE) derive from the germline V gene. The CDR3, cysteine through phenylalanine, is 14 amino acids long. The read is trimmed to its CDR3 DNA, 42 bases read in frame from base 1. The sample consisted of peripheral blood. The chain is made from TRBV5-6 and TRBJ1-2, with 7 junctional bases fitting TRBD1. This sequence originates from a woman of 80 years or more with acute or convalescent COVID-19. CDR3 loop: CASSGDRTSYGYTF. The sequence in DNA is TGTGCCAGCAGCGGGGACAGAACGTCCTATGGCTACACCTTC.